This TCR beta chain emerged from a study of cytomegalovirus exposure and HLA in healthy donors. Study conclusions and caveats: Productive rates of about 87% or about 30% were seen for most TCR beta V segments in an earlier analysis. When a later analysis compared HLA-associated TCR beta chains with equally common others, the HLA-associated chains turned out to be more clonally expanded and to have lower generation probabilities. The authors assumed roughly uniform sequencing depth across donors for presence/absence analyses.

PCR used 60 Vbeta primers and 13 Jbeta primers. Method: immunoSEQ multiplex PCR; TCRdb's copy keeps in-frame clones and lacks some. The sample contains about 90,000 clones, approximately 56% of which appear only once. With regard to this clone: The antigen is undetermined.

V was pared by 1 base and J by 1 base, with 11 bases between. Per germline, CDR1 GTSNPN and CDR2 SVGIG (reference sequence). CDR3 length: 14 residues. The chain joins TRBV30 to TRBJ2-7; D might be TRBD1 (5 bases). The TCR sequence derives from a woman in her 30s in good health and CMV-seropositive. Material: PBMCs. The chain's CDR3 is CAWSGTRASYEQYF. The CDR3 nucleotides read TGTGCCTGGAGTGGGACAAGGGCTTCCTACGAGCAGTACTTC.